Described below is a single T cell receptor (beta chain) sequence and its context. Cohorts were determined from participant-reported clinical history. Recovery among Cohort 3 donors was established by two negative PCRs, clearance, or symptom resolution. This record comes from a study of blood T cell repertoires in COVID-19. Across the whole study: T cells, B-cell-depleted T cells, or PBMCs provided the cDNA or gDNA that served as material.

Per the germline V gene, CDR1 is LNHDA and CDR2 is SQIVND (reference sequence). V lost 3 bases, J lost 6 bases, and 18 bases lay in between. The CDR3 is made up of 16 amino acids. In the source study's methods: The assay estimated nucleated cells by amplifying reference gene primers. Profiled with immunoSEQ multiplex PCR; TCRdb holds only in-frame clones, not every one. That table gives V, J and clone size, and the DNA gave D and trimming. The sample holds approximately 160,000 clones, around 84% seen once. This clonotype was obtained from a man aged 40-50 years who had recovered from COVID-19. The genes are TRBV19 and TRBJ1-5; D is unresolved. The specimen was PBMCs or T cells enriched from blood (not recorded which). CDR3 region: CASSMENGDISQPQHF. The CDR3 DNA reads TGTGCCAGTAGTATGGAGAACGGGGATATTTCTCAGCCCCAGCATTTT.